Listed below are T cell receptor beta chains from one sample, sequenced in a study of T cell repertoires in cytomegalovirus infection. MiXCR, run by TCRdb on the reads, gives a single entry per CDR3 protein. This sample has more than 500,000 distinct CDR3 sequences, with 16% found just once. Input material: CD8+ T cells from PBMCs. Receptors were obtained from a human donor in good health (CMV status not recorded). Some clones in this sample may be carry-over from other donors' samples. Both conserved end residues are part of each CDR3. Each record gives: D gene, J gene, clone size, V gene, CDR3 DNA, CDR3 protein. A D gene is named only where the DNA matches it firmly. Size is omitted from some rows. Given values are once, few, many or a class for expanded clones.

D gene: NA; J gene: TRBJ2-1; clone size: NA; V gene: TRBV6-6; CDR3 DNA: TGTGCCAGCAGTTCGCTCCTTTGGGAGCAGTTCTTC; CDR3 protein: CASSSLLWEQFF
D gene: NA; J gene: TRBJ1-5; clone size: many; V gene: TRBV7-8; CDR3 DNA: TGTGCCAGCAGCGAAAGACAGTATAGCAATCAGCCCCAGCATTTT; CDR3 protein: CASSERQYSNQPQHF
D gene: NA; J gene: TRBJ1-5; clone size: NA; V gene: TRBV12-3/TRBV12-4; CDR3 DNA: TGTGCCAGCAGTTTTGGGGGCGCGGGTCAGCCCCAGCATTTT; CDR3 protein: CASSFGGAGQPQHF
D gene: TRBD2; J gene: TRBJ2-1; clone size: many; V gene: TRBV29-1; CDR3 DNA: TGCAGCGTTGAGGGACTAGCGGGAGCCTACAATGAGCAGTTCTTC; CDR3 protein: CSVEGLAGAYNEQFF
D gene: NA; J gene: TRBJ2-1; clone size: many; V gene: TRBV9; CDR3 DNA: TGTGCCAGTAGTGCCAGCGGTAGCTCCTACAATGAGCAGTTCTTC; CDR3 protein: CASSASGSSYNEQFF
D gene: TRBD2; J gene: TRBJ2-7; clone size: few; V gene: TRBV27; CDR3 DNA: TGTGCCAGCGGGGGGACTAGCGAACACGAGCAGTACTTC; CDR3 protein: CASGGTSEHEQYF
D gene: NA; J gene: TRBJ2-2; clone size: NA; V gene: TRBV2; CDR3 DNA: TGTGCCAGCAGTGCCGGACCCTCTCAACTCCAATACACCGGGGAGCTGTTTTTT; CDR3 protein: CASSAGPSQLQYTGELFF
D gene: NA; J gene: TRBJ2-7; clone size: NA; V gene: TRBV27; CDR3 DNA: TGTGCCAGCAGTTTATCGCGACACCTCTCCTACGAGCAGTACTTC; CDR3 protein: CASSLSRHLSYEQYF
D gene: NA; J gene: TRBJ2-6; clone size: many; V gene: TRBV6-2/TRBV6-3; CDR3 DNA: TGTGCCAGCTACCATCCGGGCGGGACAGCCTCCTCTGGGGCCAACGTCCTGACTTTC; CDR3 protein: CASYHPGGTASSGANVLTF
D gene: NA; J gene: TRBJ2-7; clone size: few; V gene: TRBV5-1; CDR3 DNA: TGCGCCAGCAGCTTGGCCCAAGGGGCGCTCGGGCACGAGCAGTACTTC; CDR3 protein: CASSLAQGALGHEQYF
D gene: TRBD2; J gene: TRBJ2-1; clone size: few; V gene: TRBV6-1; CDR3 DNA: TGTGCCAGCGTAGCCCGGGCGGGAGCGGACAATGAGCAGTTCTTC; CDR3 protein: CASVARAGADNEQFF
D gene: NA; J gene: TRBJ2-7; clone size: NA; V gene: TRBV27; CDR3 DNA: TGTGCCAGCAGTTTATTAGGCCCACAGGGCCCCTACGAGCAGTACTTC; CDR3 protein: CASSLLGPQGPYEQYF
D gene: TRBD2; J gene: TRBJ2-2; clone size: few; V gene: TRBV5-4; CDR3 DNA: TGTGCCAGCAGCCTAGGACTAGCGGGGAGTATTACCGGGGAGCTGTTTTTT; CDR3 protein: CASSLGLAGSITGELFF
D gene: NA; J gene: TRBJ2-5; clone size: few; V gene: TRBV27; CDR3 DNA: TGTGCCAGCAGGAATGGCGAGACCCAGTACTTC; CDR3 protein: CASRNGETQYF
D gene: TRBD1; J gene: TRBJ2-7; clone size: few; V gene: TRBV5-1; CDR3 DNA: TGCGCCAGCAGCCCTACGGCAACCGGACAGGGGGTCTCCTACGAGCAGTACTTC; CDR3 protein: CASSPTATGQGVSYEQYF
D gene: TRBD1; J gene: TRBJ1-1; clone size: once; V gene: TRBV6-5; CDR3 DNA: TGTGCCAGCACCACGGACAGGGAGGCGAACACTGAAGCTTTCTTT; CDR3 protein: CASTTDREANTEAFF